Each of the 6 T cell receptor beta chains below was sequenced from the same sample in a study of CD8 T cells in ankylosing spondylitis. For these receptors, no antigen is known. Findings of the study overall: Ankylosing spondylitis blood appeared to be characterized by a TCR beta motif of 8 or 9 highly homologous variants.

MiXCR, run by TCRdb on the 5' RACE reads, gives a single entry per CDR3 protein. The profile shows about 840,000 distinct CDR3 sequences, 12% of them singletons. The sequenced material came from blood, either unsorted or a sorted T cell fraction (not recorded which). The receptors were sampled from a male donor with ankylosing spondylitis.

This clonotype turned up a few times. V and J are TRBV6-1 and TRBJ2-5; 7 bases map to TRBD1. After removal of 1 base from V and 1 base from J, the junction contained 6 bases not matched to a gene. Looked up from germline, CDR1 is MNHNS and CDR2 is SASEGT. This CDR3 is built from 16 residues. CDR3 nucleotides: TGTGCCAGCAGTGAAGAGAGGGGGCGCCCCCAAGAGACCCAGTACTTC. It is translated as CASSEERGRPQETQYF.

This clonotype was recorded at least ten times. The chain is built from TRBV5-5 and TRBJ2-1, with a possible D match to TRBD1 (6 bases). The CDR3 has 15 amino acids. V lost 3 bases and J lost 0, with 10 bases in between. The germline gives CDR1 SGHKS, CDR2 YYEKEE (reference sequence). The CDR3 protein is CASSWGQSSYNEQFF. The CDR3 DNA sequence: TGTGCCAGCAGCTGGGGGCAAAGCTCCTACAATGAGCAGTTCTTC.

At least ten counts were recorded for this clonotype. This sequence joins TRBV5-1 and TRBJ2-3; 8 bases are a match to TRBD2. This CDR3 contains 18 residues. From germline, CDR1 is SGHRS and CDR2 YFSETQ. The V gene end was trimmed by 0 bases and the J gene end by 5 bases; junction bases not matched to a gene: 14. The CDR3 protein is CASSLVGISGMEKDTQYF. The CDR3 bases are TGCGCCAGCAGCTTGGTTGGTATTAGCGGGATGGAGAAAGATACGCAGTATTTT.

This clonotype was seen a handful of times. The J gene is TRBJ1-2, the V gene TRBV11-2; D is uncertain. The CDR3 contains 14 residues. CDR1 is SGHAT, CDR2 FQNNGV, per germline. The ends were cut back, 4 bases at V and 4 bases at J, with 13 bases in the middle. DNA of the CDR3: TGTGCCAGCAGCTCCTGGGGTTCCCTCTATGGCTACACCTTC. Translated: CASSSWGSLYGYTF.

The J gene is TRBJ2-1, the V gene TRBV4-3, with 10 bases that match TRBD2. The CDR3 is 13 residues long. Germline CDR1 and CDR2: LGHNA and YSLEER. Trimming at V came to 2 bases and at J to 13 bases, leaving 5 bases not matched to a gene. The CDR3 loop reads CASSQQIAGGQFF. DNA for the CDR3: TGCGCCAGCAGCCAACAGATAGCGGGAGGCCAGTTCTTC.

Here the CDR3 reads CASSERWTGYGYTF. The CDR3 nucleotides read TGTGCCAGCAGTGAAAGGTGGACAGGATATGGCTACACCTTC. The genes are TRBV25-1 and TRBJ1-2; 7 positions match TRBD1. V dropped 2 bases and J dropped 5; count of bases not matched to a gene: 5. Germline V gene lookup returns CDR1 MGHDK and CDR2 SYGVNS. This CDR3 is 14 amino acids long.